Listed below are T cell receptor beta chains from one sample, sequenced in a study of a mutant IDH1 vaccine in newly diagnosed glioma. Sequencing used immunoSEQ multiplex PCR; TCRdb keeps in-frame clones, though not all of them. The sample includes roughly 50,000 clones, approximately 80% of them seen just once. The sample in question was PBMCs, obtained from a glioma patient treated with radiotherapy, temozolomide or both. Source of these receptors: a man aged 18 to 30 with glioma. CDR3s include the opening cysteine and the closing phenylalanine or tryptophan. A D gene is named only where the DNA matches it firmly. Size values are once, few and many counts, or a class for expanded clones, and some rows have none.

>15|TRBJ1-1|TRBD1|TRBV18|-
CASSQGARGPTEAFF
TGTGCCAGCTCGCAGGGGGCCCGAGGGCCCACTGAAGCTTTCTTT
>15|TRBJ1-5|TRBD1|TRBV7-2|-
CASSERQGWNQPQHF
TGTGCCAGCAGCGAAAGACAGGGCTGGAATCAGCCCCAGCATTTT
>16|TRBJ2-5|TRBD2|TRBV30|-
CAWSPGLAGAQETQYF
TGTGCCTGGAGTCCAGGACTAGCGGGAGCCCAAGAGACCCAGTACTTC
>12|TRBJ2-1|-|TRBV6-5|-
CASMNGDNEQFF
TGTGCCAGCATGAATGGGGACAATGAGCAGTTCTTC
>11|TRBJ2-7|-|TRBV2|-
CASRDTAEQYF
TGTGCCAGCAGGGACACCGCAGAGCAGTACTTC
>15|TRBJ2-7|TRBD1|TRBV27|-
CATQNQPGQTYEQYF
TGTGCCACCCAGAATCAACCGGGACAGACCTACGAGCAGTACTTC
>13|TRBJ2-1|-|TRBV19|-
CASSVAGVNEQFF
TGTGCCAGTAGTGTGGCGGGCGTGAATGAGCAGTTCTTC
>14|TRBJ1-1|-|TRBV27|-
CASSLSVRGEGAFF
TGTGCCAGCAGTTTATCGGTCCGGGGTGAAGGGGCTTTCTTT
>14|TRBJ1-4|-|TRBV15|-
CATSRDTGTRKLFF
TGTGCCACCAGCAGAGATACCGGGACTCGAAAACTGTTTTTT
>13|TRBJ1-1|-|TRBV5-5|-
CASSLVAGNQAFF
TGTGCCAGCAGCTTGGTGGCAGGCAATCAAGCTTTCTTT
>13|TRBJ2-3|-|TRBV6-5|-
CASRRDPTDTQYF
TGTGCCAGCAGGCGGGACCCCACAGATACGCAGTATTTT
>14|TRBJ1-4|TRBD1|TRBV7-6|-
CASSLEGAREKLFF
TGTGCCAGCAGCTTAGAGGGGGCACGGGAAAAACTGTTTTTT
>20|TRBJ2-3|TRBD2|TRBV9|-
CASSVAGGRTSGTHTDTQYF
TGTGCCAGCAGCGTAGCGGGGGGAAGGACTAGCGGAACACACACAGATACGCAGTATTTT
>13|TRBJ2-7|TRBD1|TRBV19|-
CATTDRGRGEQYF
TGTGCCACCACGGACAGGGGGAGGGGCGAGCAGTACTTC
>15|TRBJ1-2|-|TRBV6-1|-
CASSEAPGGVGGYTF
TGTGCCAGCAGTGAAGCGCCGGGGGGAGTAGGGGGCTACACCTTC
>15|TRBJ2-1|-|TRBV6-5|-
CASSLTQNSYNEQFF
TGTGCCAGCAGCCTGACCCAGAACTCCTACAATGAGCAGTTCTTC
>15|TRBJ1-5|-|TRBV18|-
CASSPQGTLGQPQHF
TGTGCCAGCTCACCACAGGGCACCCTGGGTCAGCCCCAGCATTTT
>15|TRBJ2-7|TRBD2|TRBV29-1|-
CSVESEAGASYEQYF
TGCAGCGTTGAGAGCGAAGCGGGAGCGTCCTACGAGCAGTACTTC
>16|TRBJ2-1|-|TRBV4-2|-
CASSQDRTGWGNEQFF
TGTGCCAGCAGCCAAGACAGGACGGGATGGGGTAATGAGCAGTTCTTC
>12|TRBJ1-2|-|TRBV27|-
CASSRQGYGYTF
TGTGCCAGCAGTCGTCAGGGCTATGGCTACACCTTC
>16|TRBJ2-1|-|TRBV27|-
CASSLSSSSARDEQFF
TGTGCCAGCAGTTTAAGTTCGTCTAGCGCTCGAGATGAGCAGTTCTTC
>15|TRBJ1-1|TRBD1|TRBV19|-
CASSFTGTGTTEAFF
TGTGCCAGTAGTTTCACCGGGACAGGGACCACTGAAGCTTTCTTT
>13|TRBJ1-5|-|TRBV30|-
CAWSAGQRQPQHF
TGTGCCTGGAGCGCGGGGCAGCGTCAGCCCCAGCATTTT
>14|TRBJ1-1|-|TRBV25-1|once
CASSGRTGGSEAFF
TGTGCCAGCAGTGGCCGGACGGGGGGCTCTGAAGCTTTCTTT
>11|TRBJ1-2|-|TRBV20-1|-
CSAENFYGYTF
TGCAGTGCTGAGAACTTCTATGGCTACACCTTC
>10|TRBJ2-7|-|TRBV6-1|-
CASMGHEQYF
TGTGCCAGCATGGGACACGAGCAGTACTTC
>14|TRBJ2-5|-|TRBV9|-
CASSVGGGYETQYF
TGTGCCAGCAGCGTAGGTGGTGGGTACGAGACCCAGTACTTC
>17|TRBJ1-4|-|TRBV7-9|-
CASSDRYLGVGGEKLFF
TGTGCCAGCAGCGACAGATATCTCGGGGTTGGAGGCGAAAAACTGTTTTTT
>13|TRBJ1-5|-|TRBV6-1|-
CASTNGINQPQHF
TGTGCCAGCACGAATGGGATCAATCAGCCCCAGCATTTT
>13|TRBJ2-7|-|TRBV7-9|-
CASSSTSTYEQYF
TGTGCCAGCAGCTCGACTAGTACCTACGAGCAGTACTTC
>13|TRBJ1-5|TRBD1|TRBV2|-
CASSLDRGQPQHF
TGTGCCAGCAGTTTAGACAGGGGCCAGCCCCAGCATTTT
>15|TRBJ1-4|-|TRBV6-5|once
CASSYSWRTNEKLFF
TGTGCCAGCAGTTACTCGTGGAGGACAAATGAAAAACTGTTTTTT
>15|TRBJ2-5|-|TRBV5-1|-
CASSLEASARETQYF
TGCGCCAGCAGCTTGGAAGCTAGCGCGAGAGAGACCCAGTACTTC
>14|TRBJ2-7|TRBD1|TRBV7-9|-
CASSPTGGGYEQYF
TGTGCCAGCAGCCCGACAGGGGGTGGCTACGAGCAGTACTTC
>14|TRBJ1-1|-|TRBV6-1|-
CASSEGQARREAFF
TGTGCCAGCAGTGAAGGGCAGGCCAGGCGTGAAGCTTTCTTT